The entry below describes one TCR beta chain. At one end, the junction sequence differs from germline, possibly due to a read error. These data come from a study of tumor and adjacent non-tumor tissue in lung cancer. Study as a whole: The patients, about nine men and 4 or 5 women, were about 30 to 76 with stage I to III disease.

The template was RNA from unsorted bulk tissue. Germline assignment: CDR1 MNHNS and CDR2 SASEGT. This CDR3 spans 14 amino acids. The library came from three nested PCR rounds adapted from ARM-PCR protocols. TCRdb analysed the multiplex PCR reads with MiXCR anew, one entry per CDR3 protein. This sample has roughly 76,000 distinct CDR3 sequences, with about two thirds found just once. The sequence derives from a woman between 65 and 79 years old with non-small cell lung cancer. The V call is TRBV6-1, the J call TRBJ2-7, with 8 bases that match TRBD1. Sequencing used lung tumor tissue. The CDR3, as DNA: TGTGCCAGTTGCATTGACAGGGGACCCTACGGGCAGTACTTC. It codes for CASCIDRGPYGQYF.